The clone carrying this T cell receptor (beta chain) was counted between two and nine times. This record comes from a study of blood T cell repertoires in COVID-19. Study context: Researchers got acute and convalescent COVID-19 samples from the United States, Italy and Spain.

Authors' processing steps: Amplification of reference gene primers was used by the study to estimate nucleated cell counts. The method was immunoSEQ multiplex PCR; TCRdb's version includes in-frame clones alone and lacks a portion of them. That table furnishes V, J and clone size, whereas the DNA furnished D and trimming. The sample records 130,000 or so clones, under 85% being singletons. Trimming left V 0 bases short and J 1 base short, with 14 bases between. Germline V gene lookup returns CDR1 SGDLS and CDR2 YYNGEE. This CDR3 has 17 residues. Sequencing was performed on peripheral blood. J is TRBJ1-3 and V is TRBV9, with D maybe TRBD1 (6 bases). This receptor was identified in a woman between 55 and 75 years old with acute or convalescent COVID-19. The CDR3 nucleotides read TGTGCCAGCAGCGTAGGGGGGGGCAGCAGGTCTGGAAACACCATATATTTT. Residues: CASSVGGGSRSGNTIYF.